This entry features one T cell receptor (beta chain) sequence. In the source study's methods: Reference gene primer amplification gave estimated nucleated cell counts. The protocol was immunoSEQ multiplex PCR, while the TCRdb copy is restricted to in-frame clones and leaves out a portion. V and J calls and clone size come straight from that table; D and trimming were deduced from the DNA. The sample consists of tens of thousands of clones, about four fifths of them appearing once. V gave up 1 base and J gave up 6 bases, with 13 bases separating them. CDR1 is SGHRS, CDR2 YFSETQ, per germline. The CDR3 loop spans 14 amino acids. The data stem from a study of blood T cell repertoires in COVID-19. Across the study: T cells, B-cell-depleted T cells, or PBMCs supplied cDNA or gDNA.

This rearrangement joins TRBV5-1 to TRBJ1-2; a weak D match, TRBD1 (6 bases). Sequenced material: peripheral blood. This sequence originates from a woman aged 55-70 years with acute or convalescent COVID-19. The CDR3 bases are TGCGCCAGCAGCTTGAACAGGGCCCAAGATGGCTACACCTTC. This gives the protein CASSLNRAQDGYTF.